This TCR beta chain was recorded in a study of long-term antiretroviral therapy in people with HIV. The CDR3 is 13 amino acids. Deletions cut 5 bases from V and 2 bases from J, with 9 bases between. Germline lookup yields CDR1 ENHRY and CDR2 SYGVKD. immunoSEQ v3.0 was run at survey level. The table came from immunoSEQ multiplex PCR; TCRdb's copy has only in-frame clones and leaves some out. The sample includes about 32,000 clones, approximately 94% of them seen just once. The input for sequencing was unsorted PBMCs, taken 4.1 years after starting antiretroviral therapy. The source of this sequence is a woman between 45 and 65 years old with HIV. The chain recombines TRBV10-3 with TRBJ2-5; the D gene is possibly TRBD2 (5 bases). CDR3 sequence (DNA): TGTGCCATCAGTCCCCGGGAACAAGAGACCCAGTACTTC. Amino acids: CAISPREQETQYF.